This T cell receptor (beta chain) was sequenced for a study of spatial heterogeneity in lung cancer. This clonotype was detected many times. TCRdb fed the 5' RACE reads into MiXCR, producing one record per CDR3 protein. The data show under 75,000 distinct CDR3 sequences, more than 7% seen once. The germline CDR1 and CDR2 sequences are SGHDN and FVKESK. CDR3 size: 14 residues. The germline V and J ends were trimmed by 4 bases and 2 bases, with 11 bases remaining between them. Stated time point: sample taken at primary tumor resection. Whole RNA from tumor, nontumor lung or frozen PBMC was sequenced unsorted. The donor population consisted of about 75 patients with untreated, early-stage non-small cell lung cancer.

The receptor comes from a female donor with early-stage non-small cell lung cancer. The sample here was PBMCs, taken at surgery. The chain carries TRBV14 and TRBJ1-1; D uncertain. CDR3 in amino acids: CASSPEVGNTEAFF. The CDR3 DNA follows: TGTGCCAGCAGCCCGGAGGTCGGAAACACTGAAGCTTTCTTT.